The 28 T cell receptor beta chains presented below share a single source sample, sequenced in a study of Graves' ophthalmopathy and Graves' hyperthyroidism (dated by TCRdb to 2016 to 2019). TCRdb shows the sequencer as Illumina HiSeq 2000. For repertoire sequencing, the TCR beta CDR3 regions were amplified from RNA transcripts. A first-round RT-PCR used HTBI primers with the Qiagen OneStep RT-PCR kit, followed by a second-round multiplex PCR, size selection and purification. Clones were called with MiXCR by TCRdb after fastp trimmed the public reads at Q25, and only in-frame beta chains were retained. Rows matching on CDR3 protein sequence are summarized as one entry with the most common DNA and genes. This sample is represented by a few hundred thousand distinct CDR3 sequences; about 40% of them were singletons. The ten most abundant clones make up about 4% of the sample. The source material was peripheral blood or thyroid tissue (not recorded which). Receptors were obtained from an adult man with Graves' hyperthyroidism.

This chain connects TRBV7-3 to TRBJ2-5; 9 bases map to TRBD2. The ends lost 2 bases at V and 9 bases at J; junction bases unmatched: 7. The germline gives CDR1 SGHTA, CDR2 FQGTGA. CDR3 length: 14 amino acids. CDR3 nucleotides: TGTGCCAGCAGCTTATGGCCTAGCGGGAAGCCCCAGTACTTC. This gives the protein CASSLWPSGKPQYF.

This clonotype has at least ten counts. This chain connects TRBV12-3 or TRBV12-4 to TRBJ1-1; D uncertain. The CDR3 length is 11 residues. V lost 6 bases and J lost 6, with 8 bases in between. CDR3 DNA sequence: TGTGCCAGCAGCACGGTCGCTGAAGCTTTCTTT. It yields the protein CASSTVAEAFF.

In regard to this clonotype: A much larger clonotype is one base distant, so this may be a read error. This CDR3 is CANRRGGAAFF. The CDR3, as DNA: TGTGCCAACAGGCGTGGGGGAGCAGCTTTCTTT. V usage is TRBV6-5 and J usage is TRBJ1-1, with D perhaps TRBD1 (5 bases). The CDR3 sequence is 11 residues long. Germline V gene sequence: CDR1 MNHEY, CDR2 SVGAGI. The V end lost 10 bases, the J end lost 10 bases, and 16 bases lay between the germline ends.

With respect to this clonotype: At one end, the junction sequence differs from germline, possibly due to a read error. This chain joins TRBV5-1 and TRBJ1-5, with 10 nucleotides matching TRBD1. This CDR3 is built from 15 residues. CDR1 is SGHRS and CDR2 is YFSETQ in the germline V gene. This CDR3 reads CANSLTGGRGQPQHF. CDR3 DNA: TGCGCCAACAGCTTGACAGGGGGCAGGGGTCAGCCCCAGCATTTT.

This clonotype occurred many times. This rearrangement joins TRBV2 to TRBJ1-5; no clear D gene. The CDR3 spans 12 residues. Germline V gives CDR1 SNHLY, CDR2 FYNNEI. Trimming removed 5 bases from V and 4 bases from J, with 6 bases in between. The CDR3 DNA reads TGTGCCAGCAGTTGGCGTAATCAGCCCCAGCATTTT. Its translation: CASSWRNQPQHF.

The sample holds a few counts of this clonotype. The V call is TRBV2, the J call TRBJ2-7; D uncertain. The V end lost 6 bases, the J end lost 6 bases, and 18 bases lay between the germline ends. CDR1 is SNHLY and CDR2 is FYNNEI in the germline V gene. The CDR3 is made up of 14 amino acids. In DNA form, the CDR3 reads TGTGCCAGCAGCCAAGATCAGGTCCCACGCGAGCAGTACTTC. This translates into CASSQDQVPREQYF.

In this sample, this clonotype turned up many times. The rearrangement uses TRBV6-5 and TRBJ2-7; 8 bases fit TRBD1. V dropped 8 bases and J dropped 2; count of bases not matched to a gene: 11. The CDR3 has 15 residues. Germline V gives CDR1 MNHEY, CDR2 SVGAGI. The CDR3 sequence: CASPWTGCITYEQYF. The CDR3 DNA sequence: TGTGCCAGCCCTTGGACAGGGTGCATTACCTACGAGCAGTACTTC.

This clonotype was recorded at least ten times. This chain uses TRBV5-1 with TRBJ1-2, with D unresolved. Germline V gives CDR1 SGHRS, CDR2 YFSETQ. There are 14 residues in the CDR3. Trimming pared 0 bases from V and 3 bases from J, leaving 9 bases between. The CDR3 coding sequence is TGCGCCAGCAGCTTGGACGCGAACCACTATGGCTACACCTTC. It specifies CASSLDANHYGYTF.

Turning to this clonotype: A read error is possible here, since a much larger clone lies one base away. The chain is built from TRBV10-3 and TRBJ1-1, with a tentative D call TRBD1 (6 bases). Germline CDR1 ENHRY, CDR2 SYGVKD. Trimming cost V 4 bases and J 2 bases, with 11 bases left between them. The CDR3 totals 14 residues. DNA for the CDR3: TGTGCCATCAGTGGGACAGACAGTAACACTGAAGCTTTCTTT. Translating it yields CAISGTDSNTEAFF.

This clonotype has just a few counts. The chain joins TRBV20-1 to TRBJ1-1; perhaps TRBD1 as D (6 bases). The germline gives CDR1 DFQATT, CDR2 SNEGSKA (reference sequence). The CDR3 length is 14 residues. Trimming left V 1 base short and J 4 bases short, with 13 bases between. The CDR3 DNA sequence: TGCAGTGCTAGAGCCGACAGGTGGAGCACTGAAGCTTTCTTT. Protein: CSARADRWSTEAFF.

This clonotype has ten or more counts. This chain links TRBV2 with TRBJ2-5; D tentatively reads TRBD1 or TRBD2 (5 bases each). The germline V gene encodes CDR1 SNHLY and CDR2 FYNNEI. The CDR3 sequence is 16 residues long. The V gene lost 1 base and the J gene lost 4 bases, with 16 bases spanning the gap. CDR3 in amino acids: CASSEEGTLLTETQYF. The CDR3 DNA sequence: TGTGCCAGCAGTGAAGAGGGGACCTTATTGACAGAGACCCAGTACTTC.

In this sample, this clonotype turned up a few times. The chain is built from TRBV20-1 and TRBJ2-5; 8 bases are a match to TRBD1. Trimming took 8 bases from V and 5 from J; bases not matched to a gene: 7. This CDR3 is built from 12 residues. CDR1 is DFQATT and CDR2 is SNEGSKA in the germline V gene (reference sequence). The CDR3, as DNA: TGCAGTAGCGGCAGGGGGCATGAGACCCAGTACTTC. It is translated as CSSGRGHETQYF.

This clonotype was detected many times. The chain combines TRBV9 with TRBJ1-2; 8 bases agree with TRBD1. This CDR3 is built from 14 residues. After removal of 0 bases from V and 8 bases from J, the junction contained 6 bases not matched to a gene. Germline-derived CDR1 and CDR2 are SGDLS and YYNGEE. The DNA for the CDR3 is TGTGCCAGCAGCGTAGCCCCAGGGGGCGACGGCTACACCTTC. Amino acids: CASSVAPGGDGYTF. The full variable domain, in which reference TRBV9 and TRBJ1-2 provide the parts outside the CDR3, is DSGVTQTPKHLITATGQRVTLRCSPRSGDLSVYWYQQSLDQGLQFLIQYYNGEERAKGNILERFSAQQFPDLHSELNLSSLELGDSALYFCASSVAPGGDGYTFGSGTRLTVV.

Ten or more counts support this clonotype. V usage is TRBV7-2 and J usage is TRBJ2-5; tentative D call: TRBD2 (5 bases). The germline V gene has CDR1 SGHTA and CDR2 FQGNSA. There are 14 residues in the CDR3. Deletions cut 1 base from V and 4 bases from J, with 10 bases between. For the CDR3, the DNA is TGTGCCAGCAGCTTAGGGCGGGTGGGAGAGACCCAGTACTTC. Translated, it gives CASSLGRVGETQYF.

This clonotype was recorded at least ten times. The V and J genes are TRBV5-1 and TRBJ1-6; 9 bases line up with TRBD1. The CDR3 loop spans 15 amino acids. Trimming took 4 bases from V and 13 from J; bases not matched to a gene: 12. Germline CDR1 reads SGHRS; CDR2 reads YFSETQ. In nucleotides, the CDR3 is TGCGCCAGCAGCGGGGGACAGGGAACGGGATGGCCCCTCCACTTT. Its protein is CASSGGQGTGWPLHF.

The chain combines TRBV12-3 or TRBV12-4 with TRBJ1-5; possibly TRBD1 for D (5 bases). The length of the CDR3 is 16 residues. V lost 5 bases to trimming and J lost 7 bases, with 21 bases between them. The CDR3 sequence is CASSPTGGAYEQPQHF. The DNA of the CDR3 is TGTGCCAGCAGTCCGACCGGGGGTGCCTACGAGCAGCCCCAGCATTTT.

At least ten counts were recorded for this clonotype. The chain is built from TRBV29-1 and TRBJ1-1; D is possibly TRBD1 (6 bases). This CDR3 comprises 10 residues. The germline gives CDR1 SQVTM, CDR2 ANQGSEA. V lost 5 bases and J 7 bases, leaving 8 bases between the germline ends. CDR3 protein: CSVSDSEAFF. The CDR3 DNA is TGCAGCGTTTCGGACAGTGAAGCTTTCTTT.

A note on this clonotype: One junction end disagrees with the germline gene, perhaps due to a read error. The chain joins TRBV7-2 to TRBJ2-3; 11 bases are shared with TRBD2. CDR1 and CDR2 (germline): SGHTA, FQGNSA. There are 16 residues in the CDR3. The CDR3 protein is CVSSLRLAGSADTQYF. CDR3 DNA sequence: TGTGTCAGCAGCCTCAGACTAGCGGGGTCGGCAGATACGCAGTATTTT.

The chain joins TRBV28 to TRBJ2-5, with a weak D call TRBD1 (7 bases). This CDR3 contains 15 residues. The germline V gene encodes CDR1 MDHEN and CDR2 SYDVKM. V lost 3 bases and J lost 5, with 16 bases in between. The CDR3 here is CASSFPTGTLETQYF. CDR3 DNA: TGTGCCAGCAGTTTTCCGACAGGGACTCTGGAGACCCAGTACTTC.

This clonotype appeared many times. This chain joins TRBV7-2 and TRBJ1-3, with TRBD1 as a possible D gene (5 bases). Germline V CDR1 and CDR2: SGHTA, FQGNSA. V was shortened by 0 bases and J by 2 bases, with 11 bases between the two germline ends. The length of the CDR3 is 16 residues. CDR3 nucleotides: TGTGCCAGCAGCTTAGCTGGGGGGAGGACTGGAAACACCATATATTTT. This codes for CASSLAGGRTGNTIYF.

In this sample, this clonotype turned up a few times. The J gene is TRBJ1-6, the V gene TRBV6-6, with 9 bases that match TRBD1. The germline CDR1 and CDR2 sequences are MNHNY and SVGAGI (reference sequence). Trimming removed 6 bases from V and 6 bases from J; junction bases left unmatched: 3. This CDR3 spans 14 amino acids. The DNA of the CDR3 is TGTGCCAGCAGACCGGGACAGGGTAATTCACCCCTCCACTTT. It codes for CASRPGQGNSPLHF.

CDR3 coding DNA: TGTGCCAGCAGCCAGGACCCAAACACTGAAGCTTTCTTT. Protein sequence: CASSQDPNTEAFF. V and J are TRBV7-9 and TRBJ1-1; D ambiguous. This CDR3 is built from 13 residues. The V end lost 5 bases, the J end lost 2 bases, and 9 bases lay between the germline ends. Germline CDR1 SEHNR, CDR2 FQNEAQ (reference sequence). Full variable domain (outside the CDR3, taken from reference TRBV7-9 and TRBJ1-1): DTGVSQNPRHKITKRGQNVTFRCDPISEHNRLYWYRQTLGQGPEFLTYFQNEAQLEKSRLLSDRFSAERPKGSFSTLEIQRTEQGDSAMYLCASSQDPNTEAFFGQGTRLTVV.

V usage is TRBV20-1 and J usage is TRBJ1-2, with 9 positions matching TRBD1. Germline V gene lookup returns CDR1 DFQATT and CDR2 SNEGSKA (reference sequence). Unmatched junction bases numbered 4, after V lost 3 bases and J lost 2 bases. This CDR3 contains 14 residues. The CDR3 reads CSARRQGGNYGYTF. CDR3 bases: TGCAGTGCTAGGAGACAGGGGGGCAACTATGGCTACACCTTC.

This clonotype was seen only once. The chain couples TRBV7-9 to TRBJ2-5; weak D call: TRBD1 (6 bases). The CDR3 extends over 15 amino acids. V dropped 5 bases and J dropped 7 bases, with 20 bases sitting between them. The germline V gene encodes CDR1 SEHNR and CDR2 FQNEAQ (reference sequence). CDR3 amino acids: CASSLVAGAAGTQYF. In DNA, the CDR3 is TGTGCCAGCAGCCTAGTTGCAGGGGCCGCAGGGACCCAGTACTTC. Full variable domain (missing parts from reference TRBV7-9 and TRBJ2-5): DTGVSQNPRHKITKRGQNVTFRCDPISEHNRLYWYRQTLGQGPEFLTYFQNEAQLEKSRLLSDRFSAERPKGSFSTLEIQRTEQGDSAMYLCASSLVAGAAGTQYFGPGTRLLVL.

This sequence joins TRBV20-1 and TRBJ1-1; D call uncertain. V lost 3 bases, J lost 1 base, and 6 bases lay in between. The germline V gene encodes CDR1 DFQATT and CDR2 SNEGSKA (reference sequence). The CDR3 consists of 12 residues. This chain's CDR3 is CSASRENTEAFF. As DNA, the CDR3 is TGCAGTGCTAGTCGAGAGAACACTGAAGCTTTCTTT.

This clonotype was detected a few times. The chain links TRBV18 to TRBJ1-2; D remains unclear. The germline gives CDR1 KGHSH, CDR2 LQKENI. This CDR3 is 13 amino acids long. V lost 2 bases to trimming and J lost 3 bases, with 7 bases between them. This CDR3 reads CASSPGEDYGYTF. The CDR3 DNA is TGTGCCAGCTCACCAGGGGAGGACTATGGCTACACCTTC.

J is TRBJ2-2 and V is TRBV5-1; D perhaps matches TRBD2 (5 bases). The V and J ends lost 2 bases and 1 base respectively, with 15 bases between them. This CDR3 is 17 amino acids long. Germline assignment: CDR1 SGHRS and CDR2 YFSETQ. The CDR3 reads CASSLSSGILNTGELFF. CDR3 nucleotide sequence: TGCGCCAGCAGCTTAAGTTCCGGGATCCTGAACACCGGGGAGCTGTTTTTT.

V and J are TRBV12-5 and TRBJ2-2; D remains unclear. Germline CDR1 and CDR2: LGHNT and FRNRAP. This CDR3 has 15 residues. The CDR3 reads CASSLGRGNTGELFF. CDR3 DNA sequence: TGTGCCAGCAGTTTGGGTCGCGGAAACACCGGGGAGCTGTTTTTT.